This T cell receptor (beta chain) stems from a study of beta chain features in type 1 diabetes (dated 2018 in TCRdb). Regarding the study in general: Mean age, gender distribution, total cell number and subset yield were not different between patients and healthy donors. Across all samples, 107,917,701 sorted cells were examined, and cell number per subset correlated strongly with RNA yield. The study compared TCRB repertoires of sorted circulating CD4+ T cell subsets between recently diagnosed type 1 diabetes patients and matched healthy donors. Regulatory and stem cell-like memory subsets were isolated from only 8 patients and about 8 healthy donors, whereas naive and central memory subsets came from all 30 or so donors. Overall study outcomes, separate from this receptor: Naive, central memory and regulatory TCRB repertoires appeared to be more similar among patients than among healthy donors. Patients with type 1 diabetes made fewer insertions and deleted more nucleotides at VDJ recombination sites, implying thymic rearrangement abnormalities. Because small numbers of individuals were included in the HLA sub-analyses, any influence of HLA type on TCRB rearrangement was left unresolved. PCR might favor shorter templates, but patient and control samples were amplified and corrected together, so any skew would affect both groups equally. Type 1 diabetes patients showed a moderate but significant shortening of TCRB CDR3 length in all four CD4+ subsets. Because cDNA was sequenced instead of genomic DNA, highly expressing activated cells could be over-represented, though the groups showed no difference in activation or CD3 levels.

The High Capacity cDNA Reverse Transcription Kit was used to reverse transcribe all of the isolated RNA, meaning that expressed TCRB transcripts were what got sequenced. Deep immunoSEQ sequencing was applied to naive, central memory and regulatory T cell samples, giving an average of roughly 3.5 million total reads per sample. After sorted cells were lysed in RLT buffer, RNA was extracted with DNase-treated RNeasy Micro or Mini kits, with the choice depending on cell number. To prevent cross-contamination, each cell subset was processed individually, whereas patient and healthy donor samples were processed jointly. The immunoSEQ multiplex PCR was used to amplify TCRB sequences from cDNA, yielding 87-bp fragments that span the CDR3 region. Sequencing of the amplicons was performed on the Illumina HiSeq platform. The authors' pipeline ran thus. Synthetic template baselines were used to correct PCR bias computationally, reads within Hamming distance 2 were collapsed together, and singletons that could not be merged were discarded. By aligning reads against IMGT, V, D and J genes, CDR3 length, and insertions or deletions at six rearrangement sites were assigned. Within each subset, clonotype counts were normalized to sorted cell number, and only after that were true diversity and Gini coefficients computed with the tcR R package. Repertoire sharing was quantified using the overlap coefficient calculated on TCRB nucleotide sequences. TCRdb took this table from immuneACCESS and kept in-frame rearrangements with V and J called. Such tables lack part of the clones; where checked against another copy, unresolved V genes explain under half of the gap, and the rest is unexplained. V and J calls and clone size are copied from that table; D and trimming were computed from the DNA. In this sample the table shows 40,000 to 45,000 clones, 65% to 70% of which occur a single time. Together, the top ten hold about 2.1% of the sample.

A single peripheral blood draw of 95 to 150 mL on average was collected from each donor into heparinised tubes. A BD FACSAria II was used to sort naive, central memory, regulatory and stem cell-like memory CD4+ T cells with a panel that included CD45RO, CCR7, CD25, CD127, CD95 and CD27. Purity was above 95% for every sorted population. PBMCs were isolated immediately by Lymphoprep density gradient centrifugation and stained directly without culture. Samples were stained and sorted in pairs, with one healthy donor and one patient per experiment, so that batch effects were minimized. This clone was counted only a few times. Its antigen is not yet known. Base quality data are lacking; no much larger clone is found one base away. Reading the germline V gene gives CDR1 SNHLY and CDR2 FYNNEI. The CDR3 spans 14 residues, from the cysteine through the phenylalanine. The CDR3 DNA has 42 bases and is translated from base 1. V is clipped by 8 bases and J by 7 bases, and the sequence between their germline boundaries is 17 bases long.

Specimen: Tregs from blood. The sample's cell subset or site label is to be understood as: regulatory CD4+ T cells. This receptor chain uses TRBV2 and TRBJ2-2, with TRBD1 perhaps the D gene, on 5 matching bases. This clonotype originated in a woman aged 18-29 years with type 1 diabetes. The nucleotide sequence reads as follows: TGTGCCAGCGCCACGTCCGGACAATACGGGGAGCTGTTTTTT. It codes for CASATSGQYGELFF.